This T cell receptor (beta chain) emerged from a study of T cell responses to AZD1222 COVID-19 vaccine. General study points: Following two doses of AZD1222, Spike-specific TCR breadth and depth rose. Seropositive AZD1222 recipients at baseline numbered only 6 or 7. Sampled repertoires all dated from after the peak T cell response.

Germline assignment: CDR1 SGHTA and CDR2 FQGNSA. The CDR3 spans 15 residues. Deletions cut 6 bases from V and 1 base from J, with 15 bases between. As to this clone: As yet, its antigen is unknown.

Sequencing used immunoSEQ multiplex PCR; TCRdb keeps in-frame clones, though not all of them. The sample lists about 160,000 clones; about 90% were seen once. The TCR sequence derives from an adult who received the AZD1222 COVID-19 vaccine. The chain uses TRBV7-2 and TRBJ1-1; D is perhaps TRBD1 (6 bases). The material sequenced was peripheral blood, taken 28 days after the second AZD1222 dose. In nucleotides, the CDR3 is TGTGCCAGCAGAACCCAGGGCAGGGGGAACACTGAAGCTTTCTTT. Protein sequence: CASRTQGRGNTEAFF.